This T cell receptor beta chain was retrieved from a study of blood T cells in healthy people across ages. Overall study findings and caveats: Versus aged donors, long-lived donors had higher diversity and more naive CD4+ cells.

This CDR3 is built from 13 residues. Germline V gives CDR1 SGDLS, CDR2 YYNGEE. The ends were cut back, 3 bases at V and 9 bases at J, with 13 bases in the middle. Primed by a sample-barcoded 5' primer and a J-beta primer mix, a second PCR proceeded for roughly 7 to 12 cycles. Each single sample gave us at least 2.5 million CDR3-containing paired-end reads. MiXCR was run by TCRdb on the 5' RACE reads, yielding one entry per CDR3 protein. The sample includes roughly 860,000 distinct CDR3 sequences, approximately 59% seen only once; the top ten take 28%. Concerning this clonotype: What it binds is not known.

Russia was home to the donors, healthy Caucasian individuals aged roughly 6 to 100. The draw of peripheral blood yielded approximately 11 milliliters from each donor. The chain links TRBV9 to TRBJ2-1, with D unresolved. The sequence derives from a young man in good health. The sample taken for sequencing was blood. The CDR3 is CASSAIPGSEQFF. CDR3 DNA: TGTGCCAGCAGCGCTATCCCGGGCAGTGAGCAGTTCTTC. Supplemented by reference TRBV9 and TRBJ2-1, the full variable domain reads DSGVTQTPKHLITATGQRVTLRCSPRSGDLSVYWYQQSLDQGLQFLIQYYNGEERAKGNILERFSAQQFPDLHSELNLSSLELGDSALYFCASSAIPGSEQFFGPGTRLTVL.